The T cell receptor (beta chain) under discussion was sequenced for a study of T cell changes during pregnancy in multiple sclerosis. The table lists this clone with a count of one. CDR1 and CDR2 (germline): SGHRS, YFSETQ. CDR3 size: 13 residues. V was trimmed by 0 bases and J by 5 bases, leaving 8 bases between them. Repertoires were generated with immunoSEQ multiplex PCR, while TCRdb's copy carries only in-frame clones and drops some. The data contain roughly 56,000 clones, roughly 87% of them singletons. The chain links TRBV5-1 to TRBJ1-1; D not resolved. Sequencing used peripheral blood, obtained in the first trimester of pregnancy. The receptor comes from a female donor with multiple sclerosis, enrolled in a pregnancy study. CDR3 nucleotides: TGCGCCAGCAGCTTGGAGAGAGGGACTGAAGCTTTCTTT. Its protein is CASSLERGTEAFF.